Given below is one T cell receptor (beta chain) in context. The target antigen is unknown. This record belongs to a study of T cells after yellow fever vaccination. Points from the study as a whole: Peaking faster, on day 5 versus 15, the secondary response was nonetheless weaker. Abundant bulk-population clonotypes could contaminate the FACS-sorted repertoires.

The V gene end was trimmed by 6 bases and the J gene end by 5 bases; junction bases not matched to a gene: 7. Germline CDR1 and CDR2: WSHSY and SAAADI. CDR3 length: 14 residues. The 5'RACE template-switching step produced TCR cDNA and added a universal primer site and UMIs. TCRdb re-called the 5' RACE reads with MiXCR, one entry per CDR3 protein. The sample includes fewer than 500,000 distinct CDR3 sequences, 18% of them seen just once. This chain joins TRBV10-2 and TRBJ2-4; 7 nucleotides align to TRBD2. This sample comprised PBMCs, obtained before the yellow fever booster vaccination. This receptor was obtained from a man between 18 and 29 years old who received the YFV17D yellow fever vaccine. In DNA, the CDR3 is TGCGCCAGCAGGGGACGGGGGGTCCAAAACATTCAGTACTTC. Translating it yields CASRGRGVQNIQYF.